A selection of T cell receptor beta chains follows, all from one sample in a study of T cells in Graves' hyperthyroidism and ophthalmopathy. TCRdb fed the multiplex PCR reads into MiXCR, producing one record per CDR3 protein. The table includes approximately 610,000 distinct CDR3 sequences, approximately 15% detected once. Specimen: blood. These receptors were collected from a woman aged 18-30 years with Graves' hyperthyroidism. The conserved cysteine and the conserved F or W are not part of the CDR3 here.

v_call cdr3_aa
TRBV9 ASSVATSGSADTQY
TRBV12-3/TRBV12-4 ASSPDSSSYEQY
TRBV29-1 SVEVGGNEQF
TRBV19 ASSPGNTDTQY
TRBV20-1 SARSRGDTGELF
TRBV5-1 ASSLRAETDNSPLH
TRBV7-9 ASSLSGGRGNEQF
TRBV20-1 SAGPWDSTNEKLF
TRBV28 ASSITGTSITYEQY
TRBV11-1 ASSPGQASSYEQY
TRBV15 ATGRDGLETQY
TRBV6-1 ASSENPSRELSNQPQH
TRBV7-7 ARVSGHPVEEQF
TRBV14 ASSREGYRDYEQY
TRBV28 ARRVQGDITEAF
TRBV9 ASSVSGQTYNEQF
TRBV28 ASSLGTGLRPQH
TRBV20-1 SARDPRLAYHNEQF
TRBV6-1 ASSEWALADPRWEQY
TRBV6-5 ASSYFGTGLAGGVEQY
TRBV12-3/TRBV12-4 ASSPWRGGETQY
TRBV7-9 ASSEQTDNQPQH
TRBV6-1 ASSPETNTEAF
TRBV3-1 ASSQVGGRKTEAF
TRBV11-3 ASSARTSGSIDEQF
TRBV11-2 ASSPQVDTQY
TRBV6-1 ASSRRSNEKLF
TRBV18 ASSPSRPPDTQY
TRBV30 AWSARVTEAF
TRBV28 ASRRVGEQF
TRBV3-1 ASSTRLAGGPGKSYEQY
TRBV7-2 ASSLAQASYNSPLH
TRBV4-1 ASSQPDRETQY
TRBV5-5 ASSLGGGVGTQY
TRBV30 ARGLAGGTDTQY
TRBV12-3/TRBV12-4 ASSSADRNTGELF
TRBV3-1 ASRGRIQLTQY
TRBV19 ASSIGTAVPDTQY